Below, 7 T cell receptor beta chains from the same sample are listed, as sequenced in a study of blood T cell repertoires in COVID-19. Only in-frame clones appear in the TCRdb table, and some are missing; sequencing was by immunoSEQ multiplex PCR. The sample has about 150,000 clones; 82% are singletons. Sequences were obtained from peripheral blood. The receptors shown here come from a human donor with acute or convalescent COVID-19. The donor label of this sample is uncertain.

This chain connects TRBV14 to TRBJ2-1, with 14 bases aligning to TRBD2. This CDR3 has 15 amino acids. The trim removed 3 bases at V and 5 bases at J, leaving 0 bases unmatched. Germline V gene lookup returns CDR1 SGHDN and CDR2 FVKESK. The CDR3 loop is CASSQGLAGDNEQFF. CDR3 nucleotides: TGTGCCAGCAGCCAGGGACTAGCGGGGGACAATGAGCAGTTCTTC.

This clone was found once. The same CDR3 can be traced to other DNA sequences in this sample. This chain uses TRBV5-4 with TRBJ1-1; D perhaps matches TRBD1 (6 bases). This CDR3 is built from 13 residues. CDR1 is SGHNT and CDR2 is YYREEE in the germline V gene (reference sequence). The V gene lost 4 bases and the J gene lost 1 base, with 8 bases spanning the gap. The DNA for the CDR3 is TGTGCCAGCAGCCCGACAGGGAACACTGAAGCTTTCTTT. It encodes CASSPTGNTEAFF.

This chain connects TRBV19 to TRBJ1-1; 8 bases agree with TRBD1. The V and J ends lost 6 bases and 5 bases, in that order; junction bases with no gene match: 8. In germline, CDR1 is LNHDA, CDR2 SQIVND (reference sequence). This CDR3 is built from 14 residues. The CDR3 reads CASRDRDQGTEAFF. The CDR3 DNA is TGTGCCAGTAGGGACAGGGACCAGGGGACTGAAGCTTTCTTT.

The chain uses TRBV30 and TRBJ2-7, with D maybe TRBD2 (9 bases). There are 15 residues in the CDR3. Trimming shortened V by 4 bases and J by 0 bases, and 16 bases separated the two germline ends. Per germline, CDR1 GTSNPN and CDR2 SVGIG (reference sequence). The CDR3 region has the DNA TGTGCCTGGACGCGGGAGGGGACAGGCTCCTACGAGCAGTACTTC. Translated, it gives CAWTREGTGSYEQYF.

The chain is built from TRBV7-6 and TRBJ1-1; D not certain. The V gene lost 0 bases and the J gene lost 4 bases, with 6 bases spanning the gap. The V gene's germline CDR1 is SGHVS and CDR2 FNYEAQ. CDR3 length: 13 amino acids. CDR3 amino acids: CASSLARGTEAFF. In nucleotides, the CDR3 is TGTGCCAGCAGCTTAGCTCGGGGCACTGAAGCTTTCTTT. The full variable domain, in which reference TRBV7-6 and TRBJ1-1 provide the parts outside the CDR3, is GAGVSQSPRYKVTKRGQDVALRCDPISGHVSLYWYRQALGQGPEFLTYFNYEAQQDKSGLPNDRFSAERPEGSISTLTIQRTEQRDSAMYRCASSLARGTEAFFGQGTRLTVV.

This clone was recorded a few times. The rearrangement links TRBV5-5 to TRBJ1-2; D not resolved. The V and J ends lost 2 bases and 4 bases respectively, with 12 bases between them. Germline V CDR1 and CDR2: SGHKS, YYEKEE (reference sequence). This CDR3 has 14 residues. CDR3 residues: CASSFVGQVYGYTF. DNA for the CDR3: TGTGCCAGCAGCTTCGTTGGTCAGGTCTATGGCTACACCTTC.

This clone appeared a few times. The J gene is TRBJ2-4, the V gene TRBV6-5, with a possible D match to TRBD1 (5 bases). Germline values: CDR1 MNHEY, CDR2 SVGAGI. The CDR3 loop spans 14 amino acids. The V end lost 8 bases, the J end lost 6 bases, and 17 bases lay between the germline ends. In DNA form, the CDR3 reads TGTGCCAGCGAGACGATCCAGGGCCTAAACATTCAGTACTTC. Translating it yields CASETIQGLNIQYF.